This T cell receptor beta chain was sequenced for a study of cytomegalovirus exposure and HLA in healthy donors. The CDR3 sequence is 13 residues long. Germline V CDR1 and CDR2: MGHRA, YSYEKL. The V end was cut by 2 bases, the J end by 7 bases, with 9 bases between. A roughly 120-subject validation cohort, separate from the approximately 700-subject first cohort, supplied the donors. Using immunoSEQ multiplex PCR, the repertoire was profiled, and TCRdb retains in-frame clones only, with some absent. The table includes 70,000 or so clones, approximately 95% detected once. This receptor was taken from a man aged 18 to 30 in good health and CMV-seropositive. The chain carries TRBV4-1 and TRBJ1-5, with a tentative D call TRBD1 (5 bases). The specimen was PBMCs. CDR3 sequence (DNA): TGCGCCAGCAGCCAAAACTGGGGCCAGCCCCAGCATTTT. It specifies CASSQNWGQPQHF.